The sequence of this TCR beta chain was determined in a study of T cells after yellow fever vaccination. Looking at the study overall: Low-cell-number fractions underwent preparation using SMART-Seq v4 Ultra Low Input.

Study-level results: Weaker overall, the secondary response nonetheless peaked faster (day 5 versus 15). A limited proportion of clonotypes was detected within both the CD4 and CD8 compartments. The study re-detected most primary-vaccination clones after the booster (96% CD4, around 89% CD8).

Germline CDR1 reads SGDLS; CDR2 reads YYNGEE. The CDR3 extends over 15 amino acids. V was pared by 4 bases and J by 8 bases, with 18 bases between. As regards this clonotype: Its antigen is undetermined.

TCRdb re-derived calls from the 5' RACE reads in MiXCR, one entry per CDR3 protein. This sample carries 350,000 to 450,000 distinct CDR3 sequences, around a sixth of them seen once, and the ten largest clones take over 15%. The J gene is TRBJ1-4, the V gene TRBV9, with no clear D. This sequence originates from a man between 18 and 35 years old who received the YFV17D yellow fever vaccine. The input for sequencing was PBMCs, taken before the yellow fever booster vaccination. CDR3 DNA: TGTGCCAGCAGCAGAGGGAAGGGAGCTGGGGAAAAACTGTTTTTT. It specifies CASSRGKGAGEKLFF.